Shown below are 9 T cell receptor beta chains from a single sample sequenced in a study of shared clonotypes between healthy human individuals. Sequencing used immunoSEQ multiplex PCR; TCRdb keeps in-frame clones, though not all of them. The profile shows about 2.5 million clones, around 92% of them singletons. Sequencing used naive CD4+ T cells from PBMCs. This sample's subset: CD45RA+ positively selected. These receptors came from a young man in good health. Some clones in this sample may be carry-over from other donors' samples.

A word on this clone: Compared with germline, one end of the junction differs, possibly owing to a read error. V is TRBV11-2 and J is TRBJ1-4; a weak D match, TRBD1 (5 bases). CDR1 and CDR2 from the germline V gene are SGHAT and FQNNGV. The CDR3 has 16 amino acids. The CDR3, as DNA: TGTGCCAGCAGCTCCCCGTTGTCGTCAGGGAATGCAAAACTGTTTTTT. It yields the protein CASSSPLSSGNAKLFF.

The V gene is TRBV10-3, the J gene TRBJ2-7; D possibly uses TRBD1 or TRBD2 (5 bases each). CDR1 ENHRY and CDR2 SYGVKD come from the germline V gene. This CDR3 comprises 12 residues. Trimming took off 5 bases at V and 5 bases at J, with 10 bases between the two ends. The CDR3 DNA reads as TGTGCCATCAGTAGGGGACGGGACGAGCAGTACTTC. This codes for CAISRGRDEQYF.

V gene TRBV7-8 combines with J gene TRBJ2-7, with D perhaps assigned TRBD1 or TRBD2 (5 bases each). CDR1 and CDR2 (germline): SGHVS, FQNEAQ. Between the trimmed V and J ends, which lost 1 base and 2 bases, there was a span of 18 bases. The CDR3 spans 17 residues. The CDR3 DNA sequence: TGTGCCAGCAGCTTAGGCCCCCGGGACCCCAGTCCCTACGAGCAGTACTTC. It specifies CASSLGPRDPSPYEQYF.

This chain links TRBV6-1 with TRBJ1-5; D remains unclear. Germline V gene data show CDR1 as MNHNS and CDR2 as SASEGT. V gave up 7 bases and J gave up 5 bases, with 15 bases separating them. The CDR3 consists of 14 residues. CDR3 sequence reads: CASKPVLGYQPQHF. The DNA of the CDR3 is TGTGCCAGCAAGCCGGTGCTCGGCTATCAGCCCCAGCATTTT.

The chain couples TRBV6-6 to TRBJ2-2, with D maybe TRBD2 (5 bases). Germline CDR1 reads MNHNY; CDR2 reads SVGAGI (reference sequence). Trimming took 6 bases from V and 1 from J, leaving 9 bases between them. This CDR3 spans 14 amino acids. The CDR3 region has the DNA TGTGCCAGCAGCAACGGACTGAACACCGGGGAGCTGTTTTTT. Translating gives CASSNGLNTGELFF.

The chain couples TRBV5-4 to TRBJ2-3; a weak D match, TRBD2 (5 bases). Germline V gives CDR1 SGHNT, CDR2 YYREEE (reference sequence). This CDR3 has 18 residues. The germline V and J ends were trimmed by 5 bases and 2 bases, with 24 bases remaining between them. CDR3 amino acids: CASSQKMLATGLTDTQYF. The CDR3 bases are TGTGCCAGCAGTCAGAAAATGCTAGCTACGGGCCTCACAGATACGCAGTATTTT. Full variable domain (remainder filled in from reference TRBV5-4 and TRBJ2-3): ETGVTQSPTHLIKTRGQQVTLRCSSQSGHNTVSWYQQALGQGPQFIFQYYREEENGRGNFPPRFSGLQFPNYSSELNVNALELDDSALYLCASSQKMLATGLTDTQYFGPGTRLTVL.

In DNA, the CDR3 is TGTGCCACCAGCAGAGATTGGAGGTCTGAGCAGTTCTTC. Protein product: CATSRDWRSEQFF. The chain uses TRBV15 and TRBJ2-1; possibly TRBD2 for D (5 bases). The V gene lost 0 bases and the J gene lost 9 bases, with 9 bases spanning the gap. Germline CDR1 and CDR2: LNHNV and YYDKDF (reference sequence). CDR3 length: 13 amino acids.

The V and J genes are TRBV6-1 and TRBJ2-1; 9 bases agree with TRBD2. V shed 3 bases, J shed 7 bases, and the junction held 4 bases outside the gene matches. In germline, CDR1 is MNHNS, CDR2 SASEGT. This CDR3 has 14 residues. CDR3 residues: CASSDGTSRNEQFF. The CDR3 DNA follows: TGTGCCAGCAGTGACGGGACTAGCAGAAATGAGCAGTTCTTC.

Comments on this clone: This CDR3 is also generated by other DNA sequences in the sample. The chain carries TRBV14 and TRBJ2-5; TRBD1 matches 7 bases. Germline V gene sequence: CDR1 SGHDN, CDR2 FVKESK. The CDR3 spans 14 residues. With V trimmed by 4 bases and J by 5 bases, 7 bases remained unmatched. CDR3 coding DNA: TGTGCCAGCAGCCGCAACAGGGGCGGCGAGACCCAGTACTTC. This codes for CASSRNRGGETQYF.